Reported below is one T cell receptor (beta chain). Its antigen is not known. This record comes from a study of cytomegalovirus exposure and HLA in healthy donors. On the study more broadly: Among the 398 genotyped donors, 65% to 85% were placed in the Caucasian-associated ancestry cluster. Study-wide results and caveats: Reports indicate that TCR beta sequences accurately predicted the HLA-A and HLA-B alleles of most subjects. In a later analysis, at a false discovery rate of 0.05, fewer than 20,000 TCR beta sequences were associated with HLA alleles.

PCR primers comprised 60 Vbeta and 13 Jbeta primers. Measured with immunoSEQ multiplex PCR; TCRdb has only the in-frame clones, and not every one. The table records about 150,000 clones, roughly 70% of them present only once. This sequence originates from a human donor in good health. Sequencing was performed on PBMCs.

CDR3 amino acids: CASSYIQGRNEKLFF. For the CDR3, the DNA is TGTGCCAGCAGTTACATACAGGGGAGAAATGAAAAACTGTTTTTT. The rearrangement links TRBV6-6 to TRBJ1-4; TRBD1 aligns across 7 bases. The ends lost 2 bases at V and 5 bases at J; junction bases unmatched: 5. The CDR3 extends over 15 amino acids. Germline CDR1 reads MNHNY; CDR2 reads SVGAGI (reference sequence).